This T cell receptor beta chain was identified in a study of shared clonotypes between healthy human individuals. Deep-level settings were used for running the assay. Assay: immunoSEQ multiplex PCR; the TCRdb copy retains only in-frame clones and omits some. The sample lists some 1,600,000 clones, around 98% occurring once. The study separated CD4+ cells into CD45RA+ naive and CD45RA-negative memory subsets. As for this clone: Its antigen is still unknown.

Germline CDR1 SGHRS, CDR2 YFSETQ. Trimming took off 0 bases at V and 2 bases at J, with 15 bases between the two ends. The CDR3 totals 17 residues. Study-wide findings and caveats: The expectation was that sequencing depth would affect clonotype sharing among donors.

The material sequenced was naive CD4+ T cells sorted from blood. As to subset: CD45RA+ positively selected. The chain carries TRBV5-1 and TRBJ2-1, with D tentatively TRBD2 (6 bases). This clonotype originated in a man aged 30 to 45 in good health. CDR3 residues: CASSLVGRPTAYNEQFF. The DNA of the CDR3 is TGCGCCAGCAGCTTGGTGGGGAGGCCCACTGCCTACAATGAGCAGTTCTTC.